The clone carrying this T cell receptor (beta chain) was seen ten or more times. Its antigen is still unknown. Sequence at one end of the junction differs from germline and may be a read error. The sample comes from a study of T cells after yellow fever vaccination. Study-level points and caveats: The secondary response showed a weaker magnitude and a faster peak, day 5 versus 15.

TCRdb used MiXCR to reprocess the 5' RACE reads, holding one entry per CDR3 protein. Of under 300,000 distinct CDR3 sequences in the sample, roughly 7.2% were seen once. Per germline, CDR1 SGHDN and CDR2 FVKESK. The CDR3 runs 13 residues. This sequence originates from a man aged 25 to 45 who received the YFV17D yellow fever vaccine. The specimen comprised CD4+ T cells sorted from PBMCs, sampled 15 days after the yellow fever booster vaccination. J is TRBJ2-5 and V is TRBV14; possibly TRBD2 for D (5 bases). DNA for the CDR3: TGTGCCAGCAGCCACAATCGGGGAGAGCCCCAGTACTTC. This gives the protein CASSHNRGEPQYF.